These 30 T cell receptor beta chains originate from one sample sequenced in a study of cytomegalovirus exposure and HLA in healthy donors. The table came from immunoSEQ multiplex PCR; TCRdb's copy has only in-frame clones and leaves some out. The sample shows tens of thousands of clones, around 96% of them seen only once. Sequencing was performed on PBMCs. These receptors originate from a man aged 18 to 29 in good health and CMV-seropositive.

The rearrangement uses TRBV27 and TRBJ1-1, with a possible D match to TRBD1 (5 bases). This CDR3 comprises 13 residues. Per germline, CDR1 MNHEY and CDR2 SMNVEV (reference sequence). With 4 bases removed from V and 6 bases from J, the gap between germline ends came to 12 bases. CDR3 DNA sequence: TGTGCCAGCAGTTCGCAGGGATTCGCTGAAGCTTTCTTT. This gives the protein CASSSQGFAEAFF.

Regarding this clone: One end of the junction does not line up with germline, which may come from a read error. This chain joins TRBV18 and TRBJ1-6; no definite D call. Germline CDR1 KGHSH, CDR2 LQKENI. The CDR3 length is 14 residues. Here the CDR3 DNA reads TGTGCCAGCTCACCAGGAGGTCTTAATACACCCCTCCACTTT. It specifies CASSPGGLNTPLHF. Full variable domain (rest looked up from reference TRBV18 and TRBJ1-6): NAGVMQNPRHLVRRRGQEARLRCSPMKGHSHVYWYRQLPEEGLKFMVYLQKENIIDESGMPKERFSAEFPKEGPSILRIQQVVRGDSAAYFCASSPGGLNTPLHFGNGTRLTVT.

This chain joins TRBV5-6 and TRBJ2-1; the D is unclear. V lost 5 bases to trimming and J lost 5 bases, with 5 bases between them. This CDR3 has 11 residues. Per germline, CDR1 SGHDT and CDR2 YYEEEE. CDR3 protein: CASSRDNEQFF. In DNA, the CDR3 is TGTGCCAGCAGTCGGGACAATGAGCAGTTCTTC.

The chain employs TRBV7-8 and TRBJ1-1, with 7 bases identical to TRBD1. The length of the CDR3 is 14 residues. In germline, CDR1 is SGHVS, CDR2 FQNEAQ. Trimming cost V 5 bases and J 2 bases; bases outside gene matches: 5. The CDR3 coding sequence is TGTGCCAGCAGCGTACAGGGGCGAAACACTGAAGCTTTCTTT. Translating it yields CASSVQGRNTEAFF.

The chain employs TRBV2 and TRBJ2-3; 10 bases fit TRBD1. CDR1 SNHLY and CDR2 FYNNEI come from the germline V gene. The V and J ends lost 10 bases and 3 bases, in that order; junction bases with no gene match: 7. This CDR3 comprises 14 residues. The CDR3 DNA sequence: TGTGCCATGGGCCGGGACAGGGGAACAGATACGCAGTATTTT. Translated, it gives CAMGRDRGTDTQYF.

On this clone itself: This sample also contains other DNA sequences that code for the same CDR3. The chain links TRBV6-5 to TRBJ1-2; 10 nucleotides match TRBD1. The CDR3 totals 15 residues. V trimming: 2 bases; J trimming: 3 bases; junction bases outside the gene matches: 3. Germline V gives CDR1 MNHEY, CDR2 SVGAGI. The CDR3 region has the DNA TGTGCCAGCAGTTACGCCGGGACAGGGGACTATGGCTACACCTTC. Protein: CASSYAGTGDYGYTF.

The V gene is TRBV11-2, the J gene TRBJ1-2, with D unclear. The CDR3 consists of 16 residues. Germline V CDR1 and CDR2: SGHAT, FQNNGV. V lost 2 bases to trimming and J lost 6 bases, with 19 bases between them. CDR3 residues: CASSLSYGESTDGYTF. The DNA for the CDR3 is TGTGCCAGCAGCTTATCTTACGGGGAATCTACAGATGGCTACACCTTC.

DNA of the CDR3: TGTGCCAGCAGCTTGCGGGGGACAGATACGCAGTATTTT. This gives the protein CASSLRGTDTQYF. The chain carries TRBV5-8 and TRBJ2-3; TRBD2 might be the D (6 bases). CDR3 size: 13 residues. Germline CDR1 is SGHTS and CDR2 is YDEGEE. V was clipped by 1 base and J by 3 bases, with 6 bases between them.

This sequence joins TRBV19 and TRBJ2-1, with D perhaps matching TRBD2 (7 bases). The CDR3 runs 14 residues. Deletions cut 6 bases from V and 4 bases from J, with 13 bases between. Per the germline V gene, CDR1 is LNHDA and CDR2 is SQIVND (reference sequence). The CDR3, as DNA: TGTGCCAGTAGAGGGGGGGCCCCTTACAATGAGCAGTTCTTC. Protein sequence: CASRGGAPYNEQFF. The full variable domain, in which reference TRBV19 and TRBJ2-1 provide the parts outside the CDR3, is DGGITQSPKYLFRKEGQNVTLSCEQNLNHDAMYWYRQDPGQGLRLIYYSQIVNDFQKGDIAEGYSVSREKKESFPLTVTSAQKNPTAFYLCASRGGAPYNEQFFGPGTRLTVL.

A single count supports this clone. This chain connects TRBV9 to TRBJ1-1; D remains ambiguous. The germline V gene has CDR1 SGDLS and CDR2 YYNGEE. The CDR3 loop spans 14 amino acids. With 4 bases removed from V and 1 base from J, the gap between germline ends came to 11 bases. Here the CDR3 reads CASSLLTENTEAFF. The CDR3 DNA reads as TGTGCCAGCAGCCTCCTAACCGAGAACACTGAAGCTTTCTTT.

The chain has TRBV6-6 and TRBJ1-4; D is perhaps TRBD1 (5 bases). Germline values: CDR1 MNHNY, CDR2 SVGAGI (reference sequence). The CDR3 is made up of 16 amino acids. V was trimmed by 0 bases and J by 3 bases, leaving 11 bases between them. The CDR3: CASSYSRRGANEKLFF. The CDR3, as DNA: TGTGCCAGCAGTTACTCAAGGCGGGGGGCTAATGAAAAACTGTTTTTT.

This clone was counted a single time. The V call is TRBV18, the J call TRBJ1-1, with unresolved D. The V gene lost 6 bases and the J gene lost 0 bases, with 8 bases spanning the gap. CDR1 is KGHSH and CDR2 is LQKENI in the germline V gene. This CDR3 has 13 amino acids. The CDR3 loop reads CASSGGLNTEAFF. CDR3 coding DNA: TGTGCCAGCTCGGGAGGGCTGAACACTGAAGCTTTCTTT.

The chain links TRBV2 to TRBJ2-7; TRBD1 matches 7 bases. J was trimmed by 2 bases and V by 6 bases; bases with no gene match: 4. This CDR3 has 13 amino acids. The germline CDR1 and CDR2 sequences are SNHLY and FYNNEI. Written as DNA, the CDR3 is TGTGCCAGCAGGACGGGACAGACCTACGAGCAGTACTTC. Protein sequence: CASRTGQTYEQYF.

The sample holds one count of this clone. The V gene is TRBV9, the J gene TRBJ1-3, with 7 bases aligning to TRBD1. Germline V gene data show CDR1 as SGDLS and CDR2 as YYNGEE. The CDR3 covers 14 residues. Trimming took 1 base from V and 2 from J; bases not matched to a gene: 0. The chain's CDR3 is CASSVTGAGNTIYF. In DNA, the CDR3 is TGTGCCAGCAGCGTAACAGGGGCTGGAAACACCATATATTTT.

This rearrangement joins TRBV7-9 to TRBJ2-5; no definite D call. Trimming left V 4 bases short and J 4 bases short, with 13 bases between. Looked up from germline, CDR1 is SEHNR and CDR2 is FQNEAQ (reference sequence). This CDR3 has 14 residues. CDR3 coding DNA: TGTGCCAGCAGCTCCGGGTCGAAGGCAGAGACCCAGTACTTC. Protein sequence: CASSSGSKAETQYF.

This chain uses TRBV9 with TRBJ2-7; 9 nucleotides match TRBD1. Germline V gene data show CDR1 as SGDLS and CDR2 as YYNGEE. V gave up 3 bases and J gave up 2 bases; unmatched junction bases: 6. The CDR3 is 15 residues long. CDR3 sequence (DNA): TGTGCCAGCAGCGCAGGGGACAGGGTTCCCTACGAGCAGTACTTC. Protein product: CASSAGDRVPYEQYF.

The CDR3 protein is CASSLGLAGDGELFF. CDR3 nucleotide sequence: TGTGCCAGCAGCTTAGGACTAGCGGGAGACGGGGAGCTGTTTTTT. The chain carries TRBV7-2 and TRBJ2-2, with 12 bases lining up with TRBD2. V dropped 1 base and J dropped 7; count of bases not matched to a gene: 1. Germline lookup yields CDR1 SGHTA and CDR2 FQGNSA. The length of the CDR3 is 15 residues.

This rearrangement joins TRBV5-1 to TRBJ2-7; 12 bases are shared with TRBD2. V trimming: 3 bases; J trimming: 4 bases; junction bases outside the gene matches: 8. The CDR3 loop spans 16 amino acids. Per the germline V gene, CDR1 is SGHRS and CDR2 is YFSETQ. CDR3 sequence (DNA): TGCGCCAGCAGCTCGCTAGCGGGAGGGCCTCTATACGAGCAGTACTTC. Amino acid sequence: CASSSLAGGPLYEQYF.

The genes are TRBV6-8 and TRBJ1-6; maybe TRBD1 (6 bases). Germline V gene lookup returns CDR1 MNHGY and CDR2 SAAAGT. This CDR3 region has 15 residues. V lost 11 bases to trimming and J lost 10 bases, with 24 bases between them. CDR3: CAGRSYTGLRSPLHF. CDR3 in DNA: TGTGCCGGACGGAGCTATACAGGGTTGAGGTCACCCCTCCACTTT.

This clone was counted once. In DNA form, the CDR3 reads TGTGCCAGCAGCCCGGCGGGTAGCCGAAACACAGATACGCAGTATTTT. This gives the protein CASSPAGSRNTDTQYF. V is TRBV27 and J is TRBJ2-3, with D tentatively TRBD2 (5 bases). Germline CDR1 reads MNHEY; CDR2 reads SMNVEV (reference sequence). V shed 6 bases and J shed 2 bases, with 18 bases lying between them. This CDR3 has 16 residues.

This chain joins TRBV7-9 and TRBJ1-1, with a possible D match to TRBD1 (6 bases). Trimming removed 5 bases at V and 10 bases at J, with 17 bases between. Germline lookup yields CDR1 SEHNR and CDR2 FQNEAQ (reference sequence). The CDR3 has 13 residues. Written as DNA, the CDR3 is TGTGCCAGCAGCCGTATTACAGGGAATGGAGCTTTCTTT. Its translation: CASSRITGNGAFF.

The chain joins TRBV6-5 to TRBJ1-1; maybe TRBD1 (6 bases). CDR1 is MNHEY and CDR2 is SVGAGI in the germline V gene. The CDR3 contains 13 residues. V shed 5 bases and J shed 5 bases, with 12 bases lying between them. CDR3: CASSTGHHTEAFF. CDR3 DNA: TGTGCCAGCAGTACGGGACATCATACTGAAGCTTTCTTT.

CDR3 amino acids: CASSLLGGSQETQYF. Here the CDR3 DNA reads TGCGCCAGCAGCTTGTTAGGCGGGAGCCAAGAGACCCAGTACTTC. This rearrangement joins TRBV5-1 to TRBJ2-5, with 7 bases fitting TRBD2. The CDR3 has 15 amino acids. V was pared by 1 base and J by 1 base, with 4 bases of the junction left unmatched. Germline CDR1 is SGHRS and CDR2 is YFSETQ.

The gene calls are TRBV11-3 and TRBJ2-5; 7 bases are a match to TRBD1. Germline CDR1 reads SGHNT; CDR2 reads YENEEA. The CDR3 runs to 15 residues. The J segment lost 5 bases and the V segment lost 4 bases, leaving 10 bases of the junction unmatched. CDR3 sequence (DNA): TGTGCCAGCAGCTCGACCTCAGGGGGAGTGGAGACCCAGTACTTC. This gives the protein CASSSTSGGVETQYF.

V is TRBV5-1 and J is TRBJ1-4; TRBD1 is a possible D gene (6 bases). The V gene lost 0 bases and the J gene lost 7 bases, with 13 bases spanning the gap. CDR1 SGHRS and CDR2 YFSETQ come from the germline V gene. CDR3 length equals 15 residues. CDR3 amino acids: CASSLVGAQGEKLFF. The CDR3 DNA is TGCGCCAGCAGCTTGGTGGGGGCGCAGGGTGAAAAACTGTTTTTT.

V is TRBV6-5 and J is TRBJ1-1; the D is unclear. The CDR3 covers 11 residues. V shed 11 bases and J shed 7 bases, with 14 bases lying between them. CDR1 is MNHEY and CDR2 is SVGAGI in the germline V gene. CDR3 sequence (DNA): TGTGCCTGCCGAGGGCAGCTTGAAGCTTTCTTT. Residues: CACRGQLEAFF.

The CDR3 bases are TGTGCCAGCAAAGGGGGACAGGGGTGGCCCGAGCAGTACTTC. Its translation is CASKGGQGWPEQYF. The rearrangement links TRBV7-2 to TRBJ2-7, with TRBD1 matching 10 bases. Germline V lookup: CDR1 SGHTA, CDR2 FQGNSA. The CDR3 has 14 residues. The V segment lost 7 bases and the J segment 6 bases; nucleotides outside the gene matches: 9.

J is TRBJ2-7 and V is TRBV6-5; D is unresolved. The CDR3 has 13 amino acids. The V and J ends lost 4 bases and 0 bases respectively, with 7 bases between them. Germline V gene sequence: CDR1 MNHEY, CDR2 SVGAGI. CDR3 nucleotide sequence: TGTGCCAGCAGTTCCCCCTCCTCCTACGAGCAGTACTTC. Protein sequence: CASSSPSSYEQYF.

The chain joins TRBV5-4 to TRBJ1-1; no firm D call. CDR1 is SGHNT and CDR2 is YYREEE in the germline V gene (reference sequence). The V and J ends lost 2 bases and 1 base respectively, with 21 bases between them. This CDR3 region has 18 residues. CDR3 sequence: CASSLLRGFSLRNTEAFF. CDR3 bases: TGTGCCAGCAGCTTACTCCGGGGTTTCAGTTTACGGAACACTGAAGCTTTCTTT. Complete variable domain (other parts from reference TRBV5-4 and TRBJ1-1): ETGVTQSPTHLIKTRGQQVTLRCSSQSGHNTVSWYQQALGQGPQFIFQYYREEENGRGNFPPRFSGLQFPNYSSELNVNALELDDSALYLCASSLLRGFSLRNTEAFFGQGTRLTVV.

The chain joins TRBV5-6 to TRBJ2-7; 7 positions match TRBD1. Trimming cost V 0 bases and J 5 bases; bases outside gene matches: 8. CDR1 is SGHDT and CDR2 is YYEEEE in the germline V gene. This CDR3 has 15 residues. The CDR3 is CASSLGTGAVHEQYF. The CDR3 DNA reads TGTGCCAGCAGCTTGGGAACAGGGGCGGTACACGAGCAGTACTTC.